These 21 T cell receptor beta chains originate from one sample sequenced in a study of cytomegalovirus exposure and HLA in healthy donors. With 60 Vbeta and 13 Jbeta primers, the PCR was carried out. Data came from immunoSEQ multiplex PCR; TCRdb stores just in-frame clones and leaves some out. Among more than 95,000 clones listed, over 60% were seen once. The sample taken for sequencing was PBMCs. These receptors all come from a young man in good health and CMV-seronegative.

V gene TRBV7-8 combines with J gene TRBJ1-1, with TRBD1 matching 7 bases. CDR3 size: 13 residues. CDR1 and CDR2 (germline): SGHVS, FQNEAQ. V trimming: 5 bases; J trimming: 7 bases; junction bases outside the gene matches: 7. CDR3 sequence reads: CASSPGQQIEAFF. CDR3 nucleotide sequence: TGTGCCAGCAGCCCGGGACAGCAAATTGAAGCTTTCTTT.

This rearrangement joins TRBV30 to TRBJ1-2, with 8 bases matching TRBD1. The germline CDR1 and CDR2 sequences are GTSNPN and SVGIG (reference sequence). This CDR3 is built from 15 residues. With V trimmed by 0 bases and J by 4 bases, 7 bases remained unmatched. The CDR3 is CAWSVRGQGGYGYTF. CDR3 DNA sequence: TGTGCCTGGAGTGTACGTGGACAGGGCGGCTATGGCTACACCTTC.

The V gene is TRBV5-1, the J gene TRBJ2-3, with D possibly matching TRBD2 (6 bases). This CDR3 has 16 residues. V was cut by 0 bases and J by 5 bases, with 16 bases left in between. In germline, CDR1 is SGHRS, CDR2 YFSETQ. The CDR3 here is CASSLGDSKRGDTQYF. As DNA, the CDR3 is TGCGCCAGCAGCTTGGGGGACTCAAAAAGGGGAGATACGCAGTATTTT.

The CDR3 here is CASRLDTNSNQPQHF. CDR3 nucleotide sequence: TGTGCCAGCAGGCTCGACACGAATAGCAATCAGCCCCAGCATTTT. The chain uses TRBV6-5 and TRBJ1-5; the D is unclear. Germline assignment: CDR1 MNHEY and CDR2 SVGAGI. The CDR3 covers 15 residues. V dropped 6 bases and J dropped 0 bases, with 12 bases sitting between them.

The chain joins TRBV15 to TRBJ1-1; 8 bases fit TRBD1. Germline-derived CDR1 and CDR2 are LNHNV and YYDKDF (reference sequence). The CDR3 covers 17 residues. V gave up 0 bases and J gave up 6 bases; unmatched junction bases: 12. The CDR3, as DNA: TGTGCCACCAGCAGAGATAGCACCGGGACAGGAGGTCCTGAAGCTTTCTTT. Translated, it gives CATSRDSTGTGGPEAFF.

This clone was seen a single time. The V gene is TRBV11-3, the J gene TRBJ2-2; 9 bases match TRBD2. With V trimmed by 3 bases and J by 5 bases, 7 bases remained unmatched. Germline lookup yields CDR1 SGHNT and CDR2 YENEEA. The CDR3 sequence is 16 residues long. CDR3 in amino acids: CASSFFSGRFTGELFF. CDR3 nucleotides: TGTGCCAGCAGCTTCTTCAGCGGGAGGTTTACCGGGGAGCTGTTTTTT.

This clone was observed once. The rearrangement uses TRBV9 and TRBJ1-1; TRBD1 might be the D (6 bases). CDR1 SGDLS and CDR2 YYNGEE come from the germline V gene. Deletions cut 3 bases from V and 0 bases from J, with 21 bases between. The CDR3 length is 18 residues. The CDR3 loop reads CASSAPRGGQYMNTEAFF. For the CDR3, the DNA is TGTGCCAGCAGCGCCCCGAGGGGTGGACAGTACATGAACACTGAAGCTTTCTTT.

J is TRBJ1-1 and V is TRBV5-1; D is undetermined. Germline loops: CDR1 SGHRS, CDR2 YFSETQ. This CDR3 region has 15 residues. Trimming cost V 0 bases and J 0 bases, with 9 bases left between them. CDR3 nucleotides: TGCGCCAGCAGCTTGGGGGCAGGTTTGAACACTGAAGCTTTCTTT. Protein product: CASSLGAGLNTEAFF.

A remark on this clone: The junction and the germline gene differ at one end; a read error may be behind it. The gene calls are TRBV30 and TRBJ1-5, with TRBD1 as a possible D gene (5 bases). There are 17 residues in the CDR3. Germline CDR1 GTSNPN, CDR2 SVGIG (reference sequence). The CDR3 region is CAWSVGRVSPRLQPQHF. Written as DNA, the CDR3 is TGTGCTTGGAGTGTAGGCAGGGTAAGTCCCCGATTGCAGCCCCAGCATTTT.

The chain recombines TRBV5-1 with TRBJ2-5; 7 bases line up with TRBD1. The CDR3 length is 14 residues. Unmatched junction bases numbered 7, after V lost 7 bases and J lost 1 base. CDR1 SGHRS and CDR2 YFSETQ come from the germline V gene. DNA for the CDR3: TGCGCCAGCGGATTACAGGGGCCCCAAGAGACCCAGTACTTC. Translated, it gives CASGLQGPQETQYF.

The chain recombines TRBV28 with TRBJ1-5, with 7 bases fitting TRBD1. This CDR3 is 15 amino acids long. Germline-derived CDR1 and CDR2 are MDHEN and SYDVKM. V was pared by 3 bases and J by 3 bases, with 5 bases of the junction left unmatched. This chain's CDR3 is CASSFFDRDNQPQHF. As DNA, the CDR3 is TGTGCCAGCAGTTTCTTTGACAGGGACAATCAGCCCCAGCATTTT.

The chain carries TRBV6-5 and TRBJ1-5; D remains unclear. Germline V gene sequence: CDR1 MNHEY, CDR2 SVGAGI. The length of the CDR3 is 13 residues. V was shortened by 6 bases and J by 4 bases, with 10 bases between the two germline ends. The CDR3 loop is CASRRAENQPQHF. CDR3 sequence (DNA): TGTGCCAGCAGGAGGGCGGAGAATCAGCCCCAGCATTTT.

The chain uses TRBV19 and TRBJ1-1; D possibly corresponds to TRBD1 (5 bases). V was shortened by 5 bases and J by 3 bases, with 13 bases between the two germline ends. The CDR3 runs to 14 residues. Germline assignment: CDR1 LNHDA and CDR2 SQIVND (reference sequence). In DNA form, the CDR3 reads TGTGCCAGTAGTTCCGGGGGGGGTGACACTGAAGCTTTCTTT. This sequence encodes CASSSGGGDTEAFF.

The J gene is TRBJ2-1, the V gene TRBV7-9; perhaps TRBD2 as D (5 bases). In germline, CDR1 is SEHNR, CDR2 FQNEAQ (reference sequence). The CDR3 covers 12 residues. The germline V and J ends were trimmed by 5 bases and 7 bases, with 9 bases remaining between them. CDR3 nucleotide sequence: TGTGCCAGCAGCCGAACTAGGAATGAGCAGTTCTTC. It translates to CASSRTRNEQFF.

The chain couples TRBV5-6 to TRBJ2-7, with 7 bases identical to TRBD1. The trim removed 4 bases at V and 7 bases at J, leaving 5 bases unmatched. Germline values: CDR1 SGHDT, CDR2 YYEEEE. The CDR3 covers 12 residues. For the CDR3, the DNA is TGTGCCAGCAGCCCAATACAGGGGGAGCAGTACTTC. Translating gives CASSPIQGEQYF.

The CDR3 protein is CASSRTSGRSLNEQFF. In DNA, the CDR3 is TGTGCCAGTAGTCGGACTAGCGGGAGGAGTTTGAATGAGCAGTTCTTC. The chain recombines TRBV19 with TRBJ2-1, with 14 bases matching TRBD2. The trim removed 5 bases at V and 7 bases at J, leaving 7 bases unmatched. Germline lookup yields CDR1 LNHDA and CDR2 SQIVND (reference sequence). There are 16 residues in the CDR3.

The chain employs TRBV19 and TRBJ2-7; TRBD2 agrees at 12 bases. Germline V lookup: CDR1 LNHDA, CDR2 SQIVND (reference sequence). J was trimmed by 4 bases and V by 6 bases; bases with no gene match: 7. CDR3 length equals 15 residues. CDR3 DNA sequence: TGTGCCAGTAGGACCGGTACTAGCGGGAGGTACGAGCAGTACTTC. Protein: CASRTGTSGRYEQYF.

This clone was seen only a few times. The chain is built from TRBV5-1 and TRBJ1-1; tentatively, D is TRBD1 (5 bases). Germline CDR1 reads SGHRS; CDR2 reads YFSETQ. The CDR3 extends over 14 amino acids. Trimming left V 2 bases short and J 4 bases short, with 12 bases between. CDR3 nucleotides: TGCGCCAGCAGCTTTGGGCAGGGATTCACTGAAGCTTTCTTT. This translates into CASSFGQGFTEAFF.

The V and J genes are TRBV28 and TRBJ1-4; 7 nucleotides line up with TRBD1. Germline values: CDR1 MDHEN, CDR2 SYDVKM. J was trimmed by 6 bases and V by 4 bases; bases with no gene match: 5. CDR3 length: 14 amino acids. In nucleotides, the CDR3 is TGTGCCAGCAGTTCCAGCAGGGGGGATGAAAAACTGTTTTTT. Its translation is CASSSSRGDEKLFF.

This chain uses TRBV2 with TRBJ2-3, with 7 bases aligning to TRBD2. Germline loops: CDR1 SNHLY, CDR2 FYNNEI. The V and J ends lost 3 bases and 0 bases, in that order; junction bases with no gene match: 3. CDR3 length equals 15 residues. The chain's CDR3 is CASSDLGGSTDTQYF. CDR3 bases: TGTGCCAGCAGTGATTTGGGAGGGAGCACAGATACGCAGTATTTT. Looking up the rest from reference TRBV2 and TRBJ2-3 gives the full variable domain: EPEVTQTPSHQVTQMGQEVILRCVPISNHLYFYWYRQILGQKVEFLVSFYNNEISEKSEIFDDQFSVERPDGSNFTLKIRSTKLEDSAMYFCASSDLGGSTDTQYFGPGTRLTVL.

The rearrangement links TRBV2 to TRBJ2-5, with 9 nucleotides matching TRBD1. The J call could be wrong; TRBJ2-7 is a better fit for the DNA end. The CDR3 has 14 amino acids. CDR1 is SNHLY, CDR2 FYNNEI, per germline. DNA for the CDR3: TGTGCCAGCAGTGAGTGGACAGGGGAGGTCGAGCAGTACTTC. Protein product: CASSEWTGEVEQYF.